The 19 T cell receptor beta chains presented below share a single source sample, sequenced in a study of blood T cell repertoires in COVID-19 (TCRdb year 2020). Receptor amplification or capture employed the immunoSEQ multiplex PCR assay. This immuneACCESS table, as held by TCRdb, lists in-frame sequences with V and J called but not all clones. Of the missing ones, under half trace to an unresolved V gene in checked studies; the others have no known cause. The sample table records 75,000 to 100,000 clones; roughly 90% of these occur just once. The ten largest account for over 15% of the sample. The sequenced sample consisted of peripheral blood. The receptor set was obtained from a woman of 80 years or more with acute or convalescent COVID-19.

This chain links TRBV4-1 with TRBJ2-1; 12 bases match TRBD2. After removal of 6 bases from V and 7 bases from J, the junction contained 7 bases not matched to a gene. CDR1 and CDR2 from the germline V gene are MGHRA and YSYEKL. This CDR3 has 15 residues. Here the CDR3 reads CASSPLAGGLNEQFF. The CDR3 nucleotides are TGCGCCAGCAGTCCTCTAGCGGGGGGGCTTAATGAGCAGTTCTTC.

J is TRBJ1-1 and V is TRBV5-1, with 9 bases aligning to TRBD1. V shed 3 bases and J 8 bases; nucleotides not matched to a gene: 11. Germline V gives CDR1 SGHRS, CDR2 YFSETQ. This CDR3 region has 15 residues. This CDR3 reads CASSYGTGRGEEAFF. The CDR3, as DNA: TGCGCCAGCAGCTACGGGACAGGGAGGGGTGAGGAAGCTTTCTTT.

The V gene is TRBV5-1, the J gene TRBJ1-1, with TRBD1 identical over 9 bases. CDR3 length equals 18 residues. CDR1 SGHRS and CDR2 YFSETQ come from the germline V gene. The ends lost 3 bases at V and 1 base at J; junction bases unmatched: 13. In DNA form, the CDR3 reads TGCGCCAGCAGCTCCCCCGGACAGGGGCCTCACCCGAACACTGAAGCTTTCTTT. Its protein product is CASSSPGQGPHPNTEAFF.

This sequence joins TRBV19 and TRBJ1-6; D unclear. CDR1 and CDR2 from the germline V gene are LNHDA and SQIVND (reference sequence). The CDR3 contains 13 residues. With 6 bases removed from V and 8 bases from J, the gap between germline ends came to 11 bases. In DNA, the CDR3 is TGTGCCAGTAGCTTAGGGCGGGATTCACCCCTCCACTTT. Its protein product is CASSLGRDSPLHF. Full variable domain (missing parts from reference TRBV19 and TRBJ1-6): DGGITQSPKYLFRKEGQNVTLSCEQNLNHDAMYWYRQDPGQGLRLIYYSQIVNDFQKGDIAEGYSVSREKKESFPLTVTSAQKNPTAFYLCASSLGRDSPLHFGNGTRLTVT.

Only one count was recorded for this clone. The chain is built from TRBV2 and TRBJ1-4; possibly TRBD1 for D (6 bases). The V gene lost 6 bases and the J gene lost 8 bases, with 16 bases spanning the gap. In germline, CDR1 is SNHLY, CDR2 FYNNEI. The length of the CDR3 is 14 residues. The CDR3 loop is CASRPDRQLEKLFF. Written as DNA, the CDR3 is TGTGCCAGCAGACCCGACAGGCAGTTAGAAAAACTGTTTTTT.

The chain is built from TRBV15 and TRBJ1-1; D unclear. Per the germline V gene, CDR1 is LNHNV and CDR2 is YYDKDF (reference sequence). Trimming pared 0 bases from V and 1 base from J, leaving 6 bases between. This CDR3 has 14 residues. The CDR3 DNA follows: TGTGCCACCAGCAGAGATCGGGGGAACACTGAAGCTTTCTTT. As protein: CATSRDRGNTEAFF.

As DNA, the CDR3 is TGTGCCAGTAGTCCCGACAGGGTGGGTCAGCCCCAGCATTTT. Translation: CASSPDRVGQPQHF. The chain recombines TRBV19 with TRBJ1-5; TRBD1 matches 7 bases. Germline V lookup: CDR1 LNHDA, CDR2 SQIVND (reference sequence). CDR3 size: 14 residues. V dropped 5 bases and J dropped 6; count of bases not matched to a gene: 7.

The rearrangement joins TRBV6-5 to TRBJ2-7, with D perhaps matching TRBD2 (5 bases). The V end lost 5 bases, the J end lost 6 bases, and 11 bases lay between the germline ends. The CDR3 is 12 amino acids. The germline V gene encodes CDR1 MNHEY and CDR2 SVGAGI. The CDR3 coding sequence is TGTGCCAGCAGTAGGACCAGCGGCGAGCAGTACTTC. Translating it yields CASSRTSGEQYF.

V usage is TRBV10-1 and J usage is TRBJ2-7, with a weak D call TRBD1 (5 bases). V dropped 7 bases and J dropped 1 base, with 14 bases sitting between them. From germline, CDR1 is WNHNN and CDR2 SYGVQD (reference sequence). This CDR3 contains 14 residues. In nucleotides, the CDR3 is TGCGCCAGCATGGTGACAGTCGAATCCTACGAGCAGTACTTC. This sequence encodes CASMVTVESYEQYF.

The chain employs TRBV5-1 and TRBJ1-6, with D hard to call. The CDR3 consists of 14 residues. V was pared by 1 base and J by 5 bases, with 7 bases between. Germline V gene lookup returns CDR1 SGHRS and CDR2 YFSETQ. The CDR3 here is CASSLQVDNSPLHF. The CDR3 DNA reads TGCGCCAGCAGCTTGCAGGTGGATAATTCACCCCTCCACTTT.

This chain's CDR3 is CASSIRLAGGQETQYF. For the CDR3, the DNA is TGTGCCAGTAGTATACGGCTAGCGGGGGGCCAAGAGACCCAGTACTTC. This rearrangement joins TRBV19 to TRBJ2-5; 11 bases are a match to TRBD2. Trimming took 2 bases from V and 1 from J; bases not matched to a gene: 3. The CDR3 runs to 16 residues. CDR1 is LNHDA and CDR2 is SQIVND in the germline V gene (reference sequence).

The CDR3 region is CASSQWTGRSEAFF. As DNA, the CDR3 is TGTGCCAGCAGCCAGTGGACAGGGCGTTCTGAAGCTTTCTTT. This sequence joins TRBV5-4 and TRBJ1-1; 8 nucleotides align to TRBD1. The germline V gene has CDR1 SGHNT and CDR2 YYREEE (reference sequence). V shed 4 bases, J shed 6 bases, and the junction held 8 bases outside the gene matches. The CDR3 totals 14 residues.

V is TRBV6-5 and J is TRBJ1-4, with a possible D match to TRBD1 (6 bases). The CDR3 has 15 residues. Germline V gives CDR1 MNHEY, CDR2 SVGAGI. Trimming stripped 0 bases from V and 10 bases from J, with 15 bases between. Here the CDR3 reads CASSYSKGGRVKLFF. DNA of the CDR3: TGTGCCAGCAGTTACTCGAAGGGGGGGCGGGTAAAACTGTTTTTT.

The chain links TRBV5-6 to TRBJ1-2; 7 bases are a match to TRBD1. The V segment lost 4 bases and the J segment 4 bases; nucleotides outside the gene matches: 4. The V gene's germline CDR1 is SGHDT and CDR2 YYEEEE. The CDR3 extends over 13 amino acids. CDR3 nucleotides: TGTGCCAGCAGCCAGGGACAGAGCTATGGCTACACCTTC. It encodes CASSQGQSYGYTF. Drawing the rest from reference TRBV5-6 and TRBJ1-2, the complete variable domain is DAGVTQSPTHLIKTRGQQVTLRCSPKSGHDTVSWYQQALGQGPQFIFQYYEEEERQRGNFPDRFSGHQFPNYSSELNVNALLLGDSALYLCASSQGQSYGYTFGSGTRLTVV.

The chain joins TRBV9 to TRBJ2-1; tentative D call: TRBD2 (5 bases). Per the germline V gene, CDR1 is SGDLS and CDR2 is YYNGEE. This CDR3 is built from 15 residues. Trimming shortened V by 3 bases and J by 3 bases, and 13 bases separated the two germline ends. The CDR3 spells CASSGPGILYNEQFF. DNA of the CDR3: TGTGCCAGCAGCGGACCCGGGATTCTCTACAATGAGCAGTTCTTC.

The chain combines TRBV3-1 (or the pseudogene TRBV3-2) with TRBJ2-7; TRBD1 matches at 7 bases. Trimming removed 6 bases from V and 4 bases from J; junction bases left unmatched: 9. Germline V lookup: CDR1 LGHDT, CDR2 YNNKEL (reference sequence). The CDR3 is made up of 14 amino acids. The CDR3 reads CASSPRQGRYEQYF. CDR3 DNA sequence: TGTGCCAGCAGTCCCAGACAGGGACGGTACGAGCAGTACTTC.

V and J are TRBV5-1 and TRBJ1-6; 7 nucleotides agree with TRBD1. CDR1 is SGHRS and CDR2 is YFSETQ in the germline V gene. This CDR3 is 15 amino acids long. Trimming took 0 bases from V and 7 from J; bases not matched to a gene: 4. In DNA, the CDR3 is TGCGCCAGCAGCTTGGTAGAGACAGGGAATTCACCCCTCCACTTT. Translating it yields CASSLVETGNSPLHF. Full variable domain (remainder filled in from reference TRBV5-1 and TRBJ1-6): KAGVTQTPRYLIKTRGQQVTLSCSPISGHRSVSWYQQTPGQGLQFLFEYFSETQRNKGNFPGRFSGRQFSNSRSEMNVSTLELGDSALYLCASSLVETGNSPLHFGNGTRLTVT.

This chain connects TRBV4-1 to TRBJ1-1; 9 bases align to TRBD1. The CDR3 loop spans 15 amino acids. Germline V gene data show CDR1 as MGHRA and CDR2 as YSYEKL. V gave up 4 bases and J gave up 0 bases; unmatched junction bases: 3. CDR3 nucleotides: TGCGCCAGCAGCCCCGGACAGGGGCTGAACACTGAAGCTTTCTTT. Translated, it gives CASSPGQGLNTEAFF.

This chain links TRBV7-6 with TRBJ2-2; 11 bases are a match to TRBD2. The CDR3 sequence is 15 residues long. Germline CDR1 and CDR2: SGHVS and FNYEAQ. The junction had 5 bases not matched to a gene; V was cut back by 5 bases and J by 6 bases. CDR3 nucleotide sequence: TGTGCCAGCAGCCCCCAGACTAGCGGGGCCGGGGAGCTGTTTTTT. Protein sequence: CASSPQTSGAGELFF.